This T cell receptor beta chain was identified in a study of cytomegalovirus exposure and HLA in healthy donors. In the case of this clone: The antigen remains undetermined.

Study observations and caveats: In a later analysis, productive TCRs from donors in an Asian-associated ancestry cluster reportedly carried fewer N-insertions than the cohort mean. Reports indicated that the classifier achieved high specificity and sensitivity in diagnosing cytomegalovirus status.

Germline V gene data show CDR1 as MDHEN and CDR2 as SYDVKM. V shed 5 bases and J 2 bases; nucleotides not matched to a gene: 3. CDR3 length: 15 amino acids. Vbeta (60) and Jbeta (13) primers were used in the PCR. Original handling: Counted up in a later analysis, unique TCR beta chains came to some 82 million, with around 12 million shared. Sequencing was performed with immunoSEQ multiplex PCR; in TCRdb, only in-frame clones are kept and a portion is missing. Clone size and the V and J calls come from that table; the DNA yielded D and trimming. The data hold 150,000 or so clones, with 70% to 90% observed a single time. Unrecorded immune exposures were likely, despite nominal health at sampling.

Source material: PBMCs. The sequence came from a woman aged 18-29 years in good health and CMV-seronegative. The V gene is TRBV28, the J gene TRBJ2-7; 13 nucleotides agree with TRBD2. This CDR3 reads CASSPGLAGAYEQYF. DNA of the CDR3: TGTGCCAGCAGTCCCGGACTAGCGGGAGCCTACGAGCAGTACTTC. Together with reference TRBV28 and TRBJ2-7, the CDR3 gives the full variable domain: DVKVTQSSRYLVKRTGEKVFLECVQDMDHENMFWYRQDPGLGLRLIYFSYDVKMKEKGDIPEGYSVSREKKERFSLILESASTNQTSMYLCASSPGLAGAYEQYFGPGTRLTVT.